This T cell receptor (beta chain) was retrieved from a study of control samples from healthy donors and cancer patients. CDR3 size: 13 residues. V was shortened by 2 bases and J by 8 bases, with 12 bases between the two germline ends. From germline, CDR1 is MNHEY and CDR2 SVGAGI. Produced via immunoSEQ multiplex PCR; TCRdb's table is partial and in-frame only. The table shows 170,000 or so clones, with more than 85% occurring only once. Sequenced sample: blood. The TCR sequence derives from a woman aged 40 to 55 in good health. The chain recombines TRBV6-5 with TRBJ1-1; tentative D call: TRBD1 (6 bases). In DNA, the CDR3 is TGTGCCAGCAGTTACGGTCAGGGGACAGAAGCTTTCTTT. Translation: CASSYGQGTEAFF.